The clone carrying this T cell receptor beta chain was found many times. Its antigen is still unknown. Time point noted: healthy volunteer bleed at 2 weeks. Blood, whole and unfractionated, served as the source for total RNA extraction. This sample was included in a study of human T cells and chemical hapten exposure. Looking at the study overall: Per-sample variation in TCR yield stemmed mainly from small pooled library volume differences. Findings and limits, study-wide: TCRs whose frequency exceeded 1 in 1000 remained the same following DPC sensitization.

TCRdb re-called the RACE reads through MiXCR, storing one row per CDR3 protein. The sample consists of some 50,000 distinct CDR3 sequences, roughly 4.2% of them appearing once. The CDR3 extends over 14 amino acids. The J segment lost 1 base and the V segment lost 10 bases, leaving 6 bases of the junction unmatched. The germline CDR1 and CDR2 sequences are MNHNY and SVGAGI (reference sequence). Source material: whole blood. The receptor was isolated from a human donor in good health. Some clones in this sample may be carry-over from other donors' samples. The chain carries TRBV6-6 and TRBJ2-2, with 7 bases that match TRBD1. The CDR3 DNA is TGTGCCACCACGGGACAGCAGAACACCGGGGAGCTGTTTTTT. As protein: CATTGQQNTGELFF.